This note documents a single TCR beta chain sequence. The antigen is undetermined. The data belong to a study of OX40 agonist ivuxolimab in advanced cancers. Study context: Every 2 weeks, patients received ivuxolimab intravenously, dosed at 0.01 to 10 mg/kg. Two patients with cutaneous melanoma and one with hepatocellular carcinoma, three in total, showed partial responses. Study outcomes and limitations: CD4+ T cells averaged fewer expanded clones than CD8+ T cells.

Sequenced by immunoSEQ multiplex PCR; TCRdb stores in-frame clones only, minus some. The data show tens of thousands of clones, roughly 87% seen once. Individuals having autoimmune disease history or systemic immunosuppression were not enrolled. The clonotype comes from an adult with an advanced solid tumor such as melanoma, head and neck, liver or kidney cancer. Material: CD4+ or CD8+ T cells sorted from blood, obtained in a trial of the OX40 agonist ivuxolimab.

CDR3 coding DNA: TGTGCCAGCAGGGGGACAGGCGCTACTAATGAGCAGTTCTTC. Its protein product is CASRGTGATNEQFF. This chain joins TRBV6-5 and TRBJ2-1; 8 bases fit TRBD1. This CDR3 has 14 amino acids. Germline V gene lookup returns CDR1 MNHEY and CDR2 SVGAGI. The V segment lost 6 bases and the J segment 7 bases; nucleotides outside the gene matches: 8.